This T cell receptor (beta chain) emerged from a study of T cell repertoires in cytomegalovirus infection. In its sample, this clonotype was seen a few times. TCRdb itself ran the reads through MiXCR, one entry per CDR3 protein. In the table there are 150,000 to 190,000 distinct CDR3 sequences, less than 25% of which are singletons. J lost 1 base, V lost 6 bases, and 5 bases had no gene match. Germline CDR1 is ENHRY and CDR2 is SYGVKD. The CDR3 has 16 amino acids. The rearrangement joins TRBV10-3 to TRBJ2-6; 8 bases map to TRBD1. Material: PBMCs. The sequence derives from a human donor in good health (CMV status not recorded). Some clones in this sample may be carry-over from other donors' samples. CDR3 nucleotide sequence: TGTGCCATCAGGGGGACAGGATCGTCTGGGGCCAACGTCCTGACTTTC. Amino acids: CAIRGTGSSGANVLTF.